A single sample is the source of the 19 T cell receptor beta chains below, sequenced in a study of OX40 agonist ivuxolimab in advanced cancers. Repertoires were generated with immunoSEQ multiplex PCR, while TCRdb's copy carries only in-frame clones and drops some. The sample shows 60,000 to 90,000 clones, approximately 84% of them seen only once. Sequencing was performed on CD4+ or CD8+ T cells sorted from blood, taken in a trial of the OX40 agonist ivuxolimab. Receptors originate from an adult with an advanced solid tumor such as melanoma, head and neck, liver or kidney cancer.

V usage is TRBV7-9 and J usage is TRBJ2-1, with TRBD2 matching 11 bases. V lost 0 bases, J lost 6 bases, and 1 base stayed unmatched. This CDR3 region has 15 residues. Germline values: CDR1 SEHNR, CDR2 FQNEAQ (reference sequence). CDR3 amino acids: CASSLASGGANEQFF. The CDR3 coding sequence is TGTGCCAGCAGCTTAGCTAGCGGGGGGGCCAATGAGCAGTTCTTC.

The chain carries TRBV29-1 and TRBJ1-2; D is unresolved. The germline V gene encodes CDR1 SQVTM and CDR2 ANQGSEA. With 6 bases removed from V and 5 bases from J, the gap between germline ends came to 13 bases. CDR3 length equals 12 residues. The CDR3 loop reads CSVVTVEYGYTF. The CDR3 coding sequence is TGCAGCGTAGTTACAGTCGAATATGGCTACACCTTC. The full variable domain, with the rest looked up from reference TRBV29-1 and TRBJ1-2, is SAVISQKPSRDICQRGTSLTIQCQVDSQVTMMFWYRQQPGQSLTLIATANQGSEATYESGFVIDKFPISRPNLTFSTLTVSNMSPEDSSIYLCSVVTVEYGYTFGSGTRLTVV.

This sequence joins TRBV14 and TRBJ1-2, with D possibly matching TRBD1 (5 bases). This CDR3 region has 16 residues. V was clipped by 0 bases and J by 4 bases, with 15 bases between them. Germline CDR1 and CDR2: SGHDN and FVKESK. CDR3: CASSQDGRGRGYGYTF. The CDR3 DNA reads TGTGCCAGCAGCCAAGATGGGAGGGGCCGGGGCTATGGCTACACCTTC.

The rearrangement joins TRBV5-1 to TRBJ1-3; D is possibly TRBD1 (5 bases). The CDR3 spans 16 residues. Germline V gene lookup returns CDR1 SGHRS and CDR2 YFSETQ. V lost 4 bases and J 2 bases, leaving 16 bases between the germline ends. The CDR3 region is CASSLSGGSTGNTIYF. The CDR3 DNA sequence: TGCGCCAGCAGCCTCTCCGGGGGATCAACTGGAAACACCATATATTTT.

The CDR3 DNA reads TGTGCCAGCAGTTATGGGGTAGTCTGGGAGACCCAGTACTTC. As protein: CASSYGVVWETQYF. V usage is TRBV6-5 and J usage is TRBJ2-5; D call uncertain. The germline gives CDR1 MNHEY, CDR2 SVGAGI. With 3 bases removed from V and 5 bases from J, the gap between germline ends came to 13 bases. This CDR3 is 14 amino acids long.

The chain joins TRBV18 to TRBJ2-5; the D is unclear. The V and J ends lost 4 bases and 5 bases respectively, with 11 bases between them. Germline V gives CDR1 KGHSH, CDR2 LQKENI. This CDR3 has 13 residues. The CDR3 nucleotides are TGTGCCAGCTCACTTACAGCGTCCGAGACCCAGTACTTC. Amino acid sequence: CASSLTASETQYF.

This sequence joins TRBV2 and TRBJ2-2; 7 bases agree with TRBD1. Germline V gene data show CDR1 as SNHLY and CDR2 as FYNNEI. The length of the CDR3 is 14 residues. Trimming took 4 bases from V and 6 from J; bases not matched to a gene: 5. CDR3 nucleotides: TGTGCCAGCAGTGGGGCGCAGGGGGCCGGGGAGCTGTTTTTT. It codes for CASSGAQGAGELFF.

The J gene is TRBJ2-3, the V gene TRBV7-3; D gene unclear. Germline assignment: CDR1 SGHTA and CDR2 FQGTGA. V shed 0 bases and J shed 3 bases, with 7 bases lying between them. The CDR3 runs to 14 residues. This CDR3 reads CASSLTGRTDTQYF. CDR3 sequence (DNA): TGTGCCAGCAGCTTAACAGGGCGGACAGATACGCAGTATTTT.

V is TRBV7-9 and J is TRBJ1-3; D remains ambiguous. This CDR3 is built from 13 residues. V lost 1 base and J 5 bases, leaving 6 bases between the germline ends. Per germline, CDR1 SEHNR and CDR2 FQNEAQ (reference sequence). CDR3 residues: CASSLERRNTIYF. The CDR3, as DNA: TGTGCCAGCAGCTTAGAAAGGAGAAACACCATATATTTT. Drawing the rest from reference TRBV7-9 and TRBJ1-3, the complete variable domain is DTGVSQNPRHKITKRGQNVTFRCDPISEHNRLYWYRQTLGQGPEFLTYFQNEAQLEKSRLLSDRFSAERPKGSFSTLEIQRTEQGDSAMYLCASSLERRNTIYFGEGSWLTVV.

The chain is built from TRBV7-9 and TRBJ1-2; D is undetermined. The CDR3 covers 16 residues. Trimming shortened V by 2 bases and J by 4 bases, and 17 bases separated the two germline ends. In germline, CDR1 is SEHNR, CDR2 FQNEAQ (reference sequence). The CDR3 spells CASSLSAAASRYGYTF. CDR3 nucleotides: TGTGCCAGCAGCTTAAGCGCGGCAGCCTCCCGCTATGGCTACACCTTC.

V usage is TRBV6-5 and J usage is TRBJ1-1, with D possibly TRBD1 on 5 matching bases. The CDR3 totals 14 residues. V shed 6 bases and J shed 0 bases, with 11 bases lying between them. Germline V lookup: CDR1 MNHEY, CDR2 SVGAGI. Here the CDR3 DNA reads TGTGCCAGCAGGTTTACAGGTATGAACACTGAAGCTTTCTTT. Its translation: CASRFTGMNTEAFF.

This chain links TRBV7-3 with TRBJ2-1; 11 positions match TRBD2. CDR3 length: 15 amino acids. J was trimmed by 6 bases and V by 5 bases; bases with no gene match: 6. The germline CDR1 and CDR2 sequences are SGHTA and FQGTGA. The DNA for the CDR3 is TGTGCCAGCAGCCAAACTAGCGGGAGAGTCAATGAGCAGTTCTTC. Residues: CASSQTSGRVNEQFF.

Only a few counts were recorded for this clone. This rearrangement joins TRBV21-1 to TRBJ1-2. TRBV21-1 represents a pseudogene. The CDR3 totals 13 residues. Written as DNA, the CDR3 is TGTGCCACATCTCCCCGGGTCCCCTATGGCTACACCTTC. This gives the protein CATSPRVPYGYTF.

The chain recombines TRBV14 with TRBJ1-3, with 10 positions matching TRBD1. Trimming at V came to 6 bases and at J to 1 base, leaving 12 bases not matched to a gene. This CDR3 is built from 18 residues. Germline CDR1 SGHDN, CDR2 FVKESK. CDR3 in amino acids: CASRPGQGSFGSGNTIYF. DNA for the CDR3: TGTGCCAGCAGACCGGGACAGGGGAGTTTCGGTTCTGGAAACACCATATATTTT.

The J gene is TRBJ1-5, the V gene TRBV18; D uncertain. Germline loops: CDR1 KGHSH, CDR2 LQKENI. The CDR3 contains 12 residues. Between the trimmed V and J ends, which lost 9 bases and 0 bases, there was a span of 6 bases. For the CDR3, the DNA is TGTGCCAGTCACAGTAGCAATCAGCCCCAGCATTTT. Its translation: CASHSSNQPQHF.

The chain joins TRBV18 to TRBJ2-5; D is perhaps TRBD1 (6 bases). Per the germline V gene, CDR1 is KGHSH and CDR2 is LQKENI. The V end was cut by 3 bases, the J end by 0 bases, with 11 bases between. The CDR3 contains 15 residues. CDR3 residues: CASSPGRGYQETQYF. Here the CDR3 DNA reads TGTGCCAGCTCACCGGGCAGGGGATACCAAGAGACCCAGTACTTC.

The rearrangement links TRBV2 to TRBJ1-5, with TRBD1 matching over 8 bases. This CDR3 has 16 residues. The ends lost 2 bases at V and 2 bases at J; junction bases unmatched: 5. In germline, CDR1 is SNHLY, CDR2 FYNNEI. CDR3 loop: CASSEQGAIGNQPQHF. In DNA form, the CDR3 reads TGTGCCAGCAGTGAACAGGGGGCGATTGGCAATCAGCCCCAGCATTTT.

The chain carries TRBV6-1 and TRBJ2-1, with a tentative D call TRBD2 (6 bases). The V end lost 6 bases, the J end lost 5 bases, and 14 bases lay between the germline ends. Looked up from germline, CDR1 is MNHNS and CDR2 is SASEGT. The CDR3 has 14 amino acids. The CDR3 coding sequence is TGTGCCAGCAGCTCGATCGGGGGAAACAATGAGCAGTTCTTC. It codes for CASSSIGGNNEQFF.

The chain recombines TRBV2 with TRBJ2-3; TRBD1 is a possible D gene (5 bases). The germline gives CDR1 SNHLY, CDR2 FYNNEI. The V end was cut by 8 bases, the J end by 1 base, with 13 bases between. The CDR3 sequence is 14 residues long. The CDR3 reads CASARRARTDTQYF. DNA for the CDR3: TGTGCCAGCGCCCGCAGGGCCCGCACAGATACGCAGTATTTT.